The clone carrying this TCR beta chain appeared once. This sample is drawn from a study of blood T cell repertoires in COVID-19. The overall study: Acute and convalescent COVID-19 samples came from the United States, Italy and Spain. T cells, B-cell-depleted T cells, or PBMCs provided the cDNA or gDNA that served as material.

CDR1 SGHVS and CDR2 FNYEAQ come from the germline V gene. The V gene lost 2 bases and the J gene lost 5 bases, with 15 bases spanning the gap. The CDR3 is 15 amino acids. Source study methods: Using reference gene primer amplification, nucleated cell counts were estimated. Sequencing used immunoSEQ multiplex PCR; TCRdb keeps in-frame clones, though not all of them. Clonal size and the V and J genes are those of that table, whereas D and trimming came from the DNA. This table has tens of thousands of clones, around 78% appearing once. V gene TRBV7-6 combines with J gene TRBJ2-5; D remains unclear. The sequence derives from a woman of 80 years or more with acute or convalescent COVID-19. The sample comprised peripheral blood. CDR3 residues: CASSLLVSASETQYF. CDR3 sequence (DNA): TGTGCCAGCAGCTTATTAGTCAGCGCCAGCGAGACCCAGTACTTC. Filled out from reference TRBV7-6 and TRBJ2-5, the complete variable domain reads GAGVSQSPRYKVTKRGQDVALRCDPISGHVSLYWYRQALGQGPEFLTYFNYEAQQDKSGLPNDRFSAERPEGSISTLTIQRTEQRDSAMYRCASSLLVSASETQYFGPGTRLLVL.